The entry below describes one TCR beta chain. What it binds is not known. This entry is derived from a study of blood T cells in healthy people across ages. Study-wide findings and caveats: There were more naive CD4+ cells and higher diversity in long-lived donors than in aged donors. CMV status of donors was not determined, possibly confounding expanded clonotype changes.

A J-beta primer mix and a sample-barcoded 5' primer were used in a second PCR of about 7 to 12 cycles. TCRdb itself ran the 5' RACE reads through MiXCR, one entry per CDR3 protein. The sample consists of 1,300,000 or so distinct CDR3 sequences, around 55% of them appearing once. This CDR3 is built from 15 residues. CDR1 is MNHNS and CDR2 is SASEGT in the germline V gene. With 2 bases clipped from V and 6 bases from J, the junction kept 9 bases outside the gene matches. Sample donors were healthy Caucasian individuals that came from Russia, aged roughly 6 to 100. The chain joins TRBV6-1 to TRBJ2-7, with 8 positions matching TRBD1. This sequence originates from a man aged 18 to 35 in good health. Sequenced input: blood. The CDR3 here is CASSEQGAGLGEQYF. The CDR3 nucleotides are TGTGCCAGCAGTGAACAGGGGGCTGGGCTCGGCGAGCAGTACTTC.